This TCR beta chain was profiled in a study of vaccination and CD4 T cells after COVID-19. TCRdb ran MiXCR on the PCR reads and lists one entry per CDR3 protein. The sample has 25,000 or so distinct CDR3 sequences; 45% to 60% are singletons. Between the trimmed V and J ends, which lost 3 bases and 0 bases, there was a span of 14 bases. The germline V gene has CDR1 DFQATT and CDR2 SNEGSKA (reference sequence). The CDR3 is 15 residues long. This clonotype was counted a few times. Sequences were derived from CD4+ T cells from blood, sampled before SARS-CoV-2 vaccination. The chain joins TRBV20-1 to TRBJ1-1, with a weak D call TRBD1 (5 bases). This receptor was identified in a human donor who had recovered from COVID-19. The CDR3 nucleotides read TGCAGTGCTAGGGTTTCTTCGGGGCTGAACACTGAAGCTTTCTTT. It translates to CSARVSSGLNTEAFF.